A single TCR beta chain is shown here with its context. Its cognate antigen is unknown. The source of the sample is a study of beta chain features in type 1 diabetes. Study conclusions and caveats: Shortening that was moderate but significant affected the TCRB CDR3s of Type 1 diabetes patients in all four CD4+ subsets. Over-representation of high TCR-expressing cells was a possible consequence of cDNA sequencing.

Germline loops: CDR1 SGHNT, CDR2 YENEEA. J gave up 2 bases and V 0 bases, and 2 bases lay outside the gene matches. The CDR3 consists of 15 residues. Since all of the isolated RNA was reverse transcribed, expressed TCRB transcripts were what got sequenced. Some clones are missing from TCRdb's copy, which holds only in-frame ones; the method was immunoSEQ multiplex PCR. The table has roughly 300,000 clones, approximately 9.7% seen once; the top ten hold approximately 1%. The sequencing sample was made of central memory CD4+ T cells from blood. V and J are TRBV11-3 and TRBJ1-2; 8 positions agree with TRBD1. This receptor was taken from a man aged 25 to 40 with type 1 diabetes. The CDR3 region has the DNA TGTGCCAGCAGCTTAGATCGACAGGGGAACTATGGCTACACCTTC. Residues: CASSLDRQGNYGYTF.